These 12 T cell receptor beta chains share one sample of origin, sequenced in a study of cytomegalovirus exposure and HLA in healthy donors. The primer mix had 60 Vbeta and 13 Jbeta primers. Profiling relied on immunoSEQ multiplex PCR, and the TCRdb table lists in-frame clones only, not all of them. The sample has about 170,000 clones, around three quarters seen once. The specimen sequenced was PBMCs. The receptor source for this set is a woman between 25 and 40 years old in good health and CMV-seropositive.

Only a few counts were recorded for this clone. The chain combines TRBV5-1 with TRBJ1-4, with D unclear. Germline loops: CDR1 SGHRS, CDR2 YFSETQ. Trimming cost V 0 bases and J 11 bases, with 17 bases left between them. This CDR3 is 15 amino acids long. The DNA of the CDR3 is TGCGCCAGCAGCTTGGCTAGGATGGCCCGATCTAAACTGTTTTTT. This encodes CASSLARMARSKLFF.

The chain has TRBV18 and TRBJ1-1, with TRBD1 matching over 7 bases. The CDR3 is made up of 15 amino acids. Trimming at V came to 2 bases and at J to 5 bases, leaving 8 bases not matched to a gene. Germline loops: CDR1 KGHSH, CDR2 LQKENI. The CDR3 DNA reads as TGTGCCAGCTCACCATCAAAACAGGGGTGGACTGAAGCTTTCTTT. Its translation is CASSPSKQGWTEAFF.

The chain uses TRBV7-2 and TRBJ2-5; weak D call: TRBD1 (8 bases). Germline V gene data show CDR1 as SGHTA and CDR2 as FQGNSA. This CDR3 contains 15 residues. V was cut by 6 bases and J by 4 bases, with 18 bases left in between. The CDR3: CASSRNTGGGETQYF. CDR3 nucleotide sequence: TGTGCCAGCAGTCGTAATACAGGGGGGGGAGAGACCCAGTACTTC.

With respect to this clone: The junction does not match germline at one end; this may be a read error. V is TRBV9 and J is TRBJ1-1; TRBD1 agrees at 7 bases. Looked up from germline, CDR1 is SGDLS and CDR2 is YYNGEE. CDR3 length equals 15 residues. The CDR3 DNA reads as TGTGTCAGCAGCGTAGCAGGGGGACCCGGCACTGAAGCTTTCTTT. Protein product: CVSSVAGGPGTEAFF. The variable domain in full, with the rest retrieved from reference TRBV9 and TRBJ1-1, is DSGVTQTPKHLITATGQRVTLRCSPRSGDLSVYWYQQSLDQGLQFLIQYYNGEERAKGNILERFSAQQFPDLHSELNLSSLELGDSALYFCVSSVAGGPGTEAFFGQGTRLTVV.

The genes are TRBV30 and TRBJ2-1; 9 bases are a match to TRBD1. CDR3 size: 13 residues. V lost 3 bases and J lost 15; bases outside the gene matches: 12. CDR1 is GTSNPN, CDR2 SVGIG, per germline (reference sequence). The DNA for the CDR3 is TGTGCCTGGAGCGGGGACAGGGATAAGGGTCCGTTCTTC. It encodes CAWSGDRDKGPFF.

The gene calls are TRBV7-9 and TRBJ2-7, with 8 bases aligning to TRBD2. V shed 5 bases and J 2 bases; nucleotides not matched to a gene: 5. This CDR3 spans 14 amino acids. Germline CDR1 SEHNR, CDR2 FQNEAQ (reference sequence). Here the CDR3 DNA reads TGTGCCAGCAGCCCCCGGGAGGGCCCCTACGAGCAGTACTTC. It specifies CASSPREGPYEQYF.

The genes are TRBV4-1 and TRBJ1-5, with a weak D call TRBD1 (5 bases). The CDR3 spans 13 residues. Germline CDR1 MGHRA, CDR2 YSYEKL. V was clipped by 3 bases and J by 10 bases, with 13 bases between them. The CDR3 here is CASSQATGEPQHF. In DNA form, the CDR3 reads TGCGCCAGCAGCCAGGCAACAGGAGAACCCCAGCATTTT.

The chain is built from TRBV19 and TRBJ2-2, with D maybe TRBD1 (7 bases). This CDR3 has 14 amino acids. CDR1 and CDR2 from the germline V gene are LNHDA and SQIVND (reference sequence). Trimming left V 10 bases short and J 5 bases short, with 17 bases between. CDR3 sequence: CATFPRGRTGELFF. The CDR3 coding sequence is TGTGCCACCTTCCCCAGGGGGAGGACCGGGGAGCTGTTTTTT.

The gene calls are TRBV5-4 and TRBJ2-5, with 7 bases matching TRBD1. J gave up 2 bases and V 4 bases, and 5 bases lay outside the gene matches. CDR1 is SGHNT, CDR2 YYREEE, per germline (reference sequence). There are 14 residues in the CDR3. The CDR3 reads CASSPKTGQETQYF. The CDR3 nucleotides read TGTGCCAGCAGCCCCAAGACAGGGCAAGAGACCCAGTACTTC.

The chain is built from TRBV6-5 and TRBJ1-2; D may be TRBD1 (5 bases). Germline-derived CDR1 and CDR2 are MNHEY and SVGAGI. CDR3 length: 13 amino acids. Trimming left V 5 bases short and J 8 bases short, with 15 bases between. CDR3 sequence (DNA): TGTGCCAGCAGTGTAGCCACGGGGGGAGGCTACACCTTC. It specifies CASSVATGGGYTF.

This rearrangement joins TRBV5-4 to TRBJ1-1, with 7 bases matching TRBD1. The CDR3 length is 16 residues. With 0 bases clipped from V and 2 bases from J, the junction kept 7 bases outside the gene matches. Germline V gives CDR1 SGHNT, CDR2 YYREEE (reference sequence). The CDR3 protein is CASSLDVRGANTEAFF. As DNA, the CDR3 is TGTGCCAGCAGCTTGGACGTCAGGGGGGCCAACACTGAAGCTTTCTTT. Full variable domain (remainder filled in from reference TRBV5-4 and TRBJ1-1): ETGVTQSPTHLIKTRGQQVTLRCSSQSGHNTVSWYQQALGQGPQFIFQYYREEENGRGNFPPRFSGLQFPNYSSELNVNALELDDSALYLCASSLDVRGANTEAFFGQGTRLTVV.

The chain combines TRBV6-5 with TRBJ1-2; D is perhaps TRBD1 (6 bases). Germline CDR1 MNHEY, CDR2 SVGAGI. The CDR3 sequence is 14 residues long. The V end lost 4 bases, the J end lost 7 bases, and 16 bases lay between the germline ends. The CDR3 here is CASSLATGLGGYTF. DNA of the CDR3: TGTGCCAGCAGTTTGGCTACAGGGTTAGGTGGCTACACCTTC.